This entry features one TCR beta chain sequence. Its specificity is unknown. The CDR3 is made up of 11 amino acids. The V gene's germline CDR1 is MGHRA and CDR2 YSYEKL. Trimming pared 4 bases from V and 4 bases from J, leaving 4 bases between. This sample stems from a study of OX40 agonist ivuxolimab in advanced cancers. Across the study: Antecedent anti-PD-1, anti-PD-L1 or anti-CTLA-4 therapy was permissible, with 35% to 40% having received some.

Individuals having autoimmune disease history or systemic immunosuppression were not enrolled. Study-level results: Compared with others, partial responders at 0.1-3.0 mg/kg displayed clonal expansion among the lowest. Both blood CD4+ and CD8+ T cells showed clonal growth by week 6 at 0.1 to 3.0 mg/kg.

The repertoire was sequenced with immunoSEQ multiplex PCR; TCRdb's copy has only in-frame clones and lacks some. The sample has approximately 100,000 clones; around nine tenths are singletons. This chain connects TRBV4-1 to TRBJ1-2; D remains unclear. The receptor was derived from an adult with an advanced solid tumor such as melanoma, head and neck, liver or kidney cancer. Sequenced material: CD4+ or CD8+ T cells sorted from blood, taken in a trial of the OX40 agonist ivuxolimab. CDR3 loop: CASSRGYGYTF. The CDR3 DNA reads as TGCGCCAGCAGCCGTGGCTATGGCTACACCTTC.